This TCR beta chain stems from a study of blood T cell repertoires in COVID-19. This clone was detected a few times. Sequencing used immunoSEQ multiplex PCR; TCRdb keeps in-frame clones, though not all of them. This sample carries some 250,000 clones, approximately 82% of them seen once, and the ten largest clones take about 5.7%. CDR1 and CDR2 (germline): SGHRS, YFSETQ. The CDR3 is 13 residues long. The V segment lost 2 bases and the J segment 5 bases; nucleotides outside the gene matches: 3. This clonotype was sampled from an elderly man with acute or convalescent COVID-19. Sequencing used peripheral blood. V gene TRBV5-1 combines with J gene TRBJ2-5; TRBD1 matches 7 bases. CDR3 coding DNA: TGCGCCAGCAGCTTTGACAGGGTCGAGACCCAGTACTTC. It is translated as CASSFDRVETQYF.